This note documents a single T cell receptor beta chain sequence. As yet, its antigen is unknown. These data belong to a study of cytomegalovirus exposure and HLA in healthy donors. Looking at the study overall: The same platform was used for the 100 to 150 validation repertoires and the roughly 600 first-cohort repertoires, a later analysis reported.

Sequencing used immunoSEQ multiplex PCR; TCRdb keeps in-frame clones, though not all of them. The data hold around 100,000 clones, with approximately 81% observed a single time. Study-wide findings and caveats: Rare sequences made up most TCRs, while some public TCRs were found in many donors.

Per the germline V gene, CDR1 is MNHEY and CDR2 is SMNVEV (reference sequence). After removal of 0 bases from V and 4 bases from J, the junction contained 4 bases not matched to a gene. The CDR3 has 15 residues. The chain couples TRBV27 to TRBJ1-2; 8 bases align to TRBD1. The source is a man between 18 and 35 years old in good health and CMV-seropositive. Sample: PBMCs. CDR3 sequence reads: CASSLSGQGGYGYTF. Written as DNA, the CDR3 is TGTGCCAGCAGTTTATCAGGACAGGGTGGCTATGGCTACACCTTC.